This record concerns one T cell receptor (beta chain) sequence. The data were obtained in a study of blood T cell repertoires in COVID-19. At the level of the study: T cells, B-cell-depleted T cells, or PBMCs supplied cDNA or gDNA.

In terms of age and location, participants ranged from roughly 18 to 90 years and lived in about 25 US areas. Germline lookup yields CDR1 MDHEN and CDR2 SYDVKM. CDR3 length equals 15 residues. V was pared by 3 bases and J by 5 bases, with 6 bases of the junction left unmatched. The repertoire was sequenced with immunoSEQ multiplex PCR; TCRdb's copy has only in-frame clones and lacks some. The data contain under 300,000 clones, approximately 90% of them seen just once; the ten biggest clones take up around 1.8%. Sequenced material: PBMCs or T cells enriched from blood (not recorded which). This sequence joins TRBV28 and TRBJ1-4; 7 bases map to TRBD1. The receptor comes from a woman aged 18-35 years who had recovered from COVID-19. The CDR3 DNA sequence: TGTGCCAGCAGTTTCGGGGACAGAGTAAATGAAAAACTGTTTTTT. It codes for CASSFGDRVNEKLFF.